The rows below give T cell receptor beta chains drawn from one sample of a study of blood T cell repertoires in COVID-19. Profiled with immunoSEQ multiplex PCR; TCRdb holds only in-frame clones, not every one. Here the sample spans about 300,000 clones, around 84% being singletons. Sample: peripheral blood. The receptors were sampled from a human donor with COVID-19, enrolled during active disease. The donor label of this sample is uncertain. The CDR3 runs from the conserved cysteine through the conserved F or W. A D gene is named only where the DNA matches it firmly. The size of a clone is reported for some rows only, either as once, few or many, or as a class for expanded clones.

TRBJ1-2	TRBV28	12	-	-	CASSLYRDGYTF	TGTGCCAGCAGTTTGTACCGAGATGGCTACACCTTC
TRBJ1-1	TRBV29-1	14	-	TRBD1	CSVVTGDWNTEAFF	TGCAGCGTTGTGACAGGGGATTGGAACACTGAAGCTTTCTTT
TRBJ2-1	TRBV19	15	-	TRBD1	CASSQGRGQYNEQFF	TGTGCCAGTAGCCAAGGCCGGGGACAGTACAATGAGCAGTTCTTC
TRBJ1-2	TRBV5-1	14	once	TRBD1	CASSWNRDREGYTF	TGCGCCAGCAGCTGGAACCGGGACAGGGAGGGCTACACCTTC
TRBJ2-7	TRBV7-6	16	-	TRBD2	CASSPGLAGNSYEQYF	TGTGCCAGCAGCCCGGGACTAGCGGGGAACTCCTACGAGCAGTACTTC
TRBJ2-7	TRBV9	15	-	TRBD2	CASSAQAGGWNEQYF	TGTGCCAGCAGCGCCCAAGCGGGAGGGTGGAACGAGCAGTACTTC
TRBJ2-1	TRBV24-1	11	-	-	CATSDLSEQFF	TGTGCCACCAGTGATTTATCGGAGCAGTTCTTC
TRBJ2-5	TRBV7-9	14	-	-	CASRAGVLQETQYF	TGTGCCAGCAGGGCAGGGGTTCTTCAAGAGACCCAGTACTTC
TRBJ2-7	TRBV11-2	15	once	-	CASSVNRDFTYEQYF	TGTGCCAGCAGCGTCAACCGGGACTTCACCTACGAGCAGTACTTC
TRBJ1-5	TRBV9	16	-	-	CASSGDQGNIDQPQHF	TGTGCCAGCAGCGGTGACCAGGGGAACATAGATCAGCCCCAGCATTTT
TRBJ1-5	TRBV29-1	12	-	TRBD1	CSAHDRGQPQHF	TGCAGCGCCCACGACAGGGGTCAGCCCCAGCATTTT
TRBJ1-4	TRBV19	14	-	TRBD1	CASSATGGPEKLFF	TGTGCCAGTAGTGCGACAGGGGGCCCGGAAAAACTGTTTTTT
TRBJ2-1	TRBV3-1/TRBV3-2	18	-	TRBD2	CASSHGAGASGSSYEQFF	TGTGCCAGCAGCCACGGGGCTGGGGCTAGCGGGAGTAGTTATGAGCAGTTCTTC
TRBJ2-1	TRBV5-8	14	-	TRBD2	CASRRAGGPGEQFF	TGTGCCAGCAGAAGAGCGGGAGGGCCCGGTGAGCAGTTCTTC
TRBJ1-1	TRBV6-5	12	few	-	CASSYGQREAFF	TGTGCCAGCAGTTACGGACAGCGTGAAGCTTTCTTT
TRBJ2-1	TRBV28	13	-	-	CASSLSPGGEQFF	TGTGCCAGCAGTTTGTCCCCGGGCGGGGAGCAGTTCTTC
TRBJ1-2	TRBV11-2	14	-	-	CASSHSPLRYGYTF	TGTGCCAGCAGCCACTCGCCGCTACGCTATGGCTACACCTTC
TRBJ2-1	TRBV5-5	17	-	-	CASSPWVTVSSYNEQFF	TGTGCCAGCAGCCCATGGGTGACAGTGAGCTCCTACAATGAGCAGTTCTTC
TRBJ1-5	TRBV3-1/TRBV3-2	13	once	-	CASSQGQAQPQHF	TGTGCCAGCAGCCAAGGTCAGGCTCAGCCCCAGCATTTT
TRBJ2-1	TRBV3-1/TRBV3-2	20	-	TRBD2	CASSQDWSVTSGSWGDEQFF	TGTGCCAGCAGCCAAGATTGGAGTGTGACTAGCGGGAGTTGGGGCGATGAGCAGTTCTTC
TRBJ1-5	TRBV11-2	14	-	-	CASSSQPGNQPQHF	TGTGCCAGCAGCTCCCAACCGGGCAATCAGCCCCAGCATTTT
TRBJ1-2	TRBV28	14	many	TRBD1	CASRKTGGRYGYTF	TGTGCCAGCAGAAAGACAGGGGGCAGGTATGGCTACACCTTC
TRBJ1-2	TRBV19	13	-	TRBD1	CASSSDRGLGYTF	TGTGCCAGTAGCTCGGACAGGGGGCTTGGCTACACCTTC
TRBJ1-2	TRBV5-5	12	-	-	CASSDTNYGYTF	TGTGCCAGCAGTGACACCAACTATGGCTACACCTTC
TRBJ1-2	TRBV4-2	13	-	-	CASSQVADYGYTF	TGTGCCAGCAGCCAAGTCGCAGACTATGGCTACACCTTC
TRBJ2-4	TRBV3-1/TRBV3-2	14	-	-	CASSQEWAGVNQYF	TGTGCCAGCAGCCAAGAATGGGCAGGGGTTAATCAGTACTTC
TRBJ1-1	TRBV3-1/TRBV3-2	15	once	TRBD1	CASSPGGMTNTEAFF	TGTGCCAGCAGCCCAGGGGGGATGACGAACACTGAAGCTTTCTTT
TRBJ1-2	TRBV27	14	-	-	CASSPTGRDYGYTF	TGTGCCAGCAGCCCTACAGGGCGCGACTATGGCTACACCTTC
TRBJ2-3	TRBV7-2	16	-	TRBD2	CASSPPAGGPGDTQYF	TGTGCCAGCAGCCCCCCAGCGGGAGGGCCAGGGGATACGCAGTATTTT
TRBJ2-3	TRBV5-4	14	-	-	CASSPGRDTDTQYF	TGTGCCAGCAGCCCCGGACGGGACACAGATACGCAGTATTTT
TRBJ2-7	TRBV5-1	16	-	-	CASSLFSTGMDYEQYF	TGCGCCAGCAGCTTATTTTCGACCGGGATGGACTACGAGCAGTACTTC
TRBJ1-1	TRBV9	16	-	-	CASSAPRGGGDTEAFF	TGTGCCAGCAGCGCCCCGAGGGGCGGGGGCGACACTGAAGCTTTCTTT
TRBJ2-7	TRBV19	16	-	TRBD1	CASSTPGQTSSYEQYF	TGTGCCAGTAGTACACCGGGACAGACGAGCTCCTACGAGCAGTACTTC
TRBJ2-2	TRBV19	16	-	-	CASSIDRSPSGGELFF	TGTGCCAGTAGTATAGATCGGTCGCCGTCGGGCGGGGAGCTGTTTTTT
TRBJ2-3	TRBV11-2	16	-	-	CASSLAGQISTDTQYF	TGTGCCAGCAGCTTAGCAGGGCAGATAAGCACAGATACGCAGTATTTT
TRBJ2-2	TRBV3-1/TRBV3-2	14	-	TRBD2	CASTQRREGRELFF	TGTGCCAGCACCCAAAGGCGGGAGGGCCGAGAGCTGTTTTTT
TRBJ1-2	TRBV9	14	-	-	CASSPSLSNYGYTF	TGTGCCAGCAGCCCCAGTCTCAGTAACTATGGCTACACCTTC
TRBJ2-1	TRBV30	14	-	-	CAWTRTDHYNEQFF	TGTGCCTGGACCCGGACAGACCACTACAATGAGCAGTTCTTC
TRBJ2-7	TRBV28	15	-	TRBD2	CASSLSGLPPYEQYF	TGTGCCAGCAGTTTGTCGGGACTACCCCCCTACGAGCAGTACTTC
TRBJ1-3	TRBV6-5	13	-	-	CASSYSRGNTIYF	TGTGCCAGCAGTTACTCGAGGGGAAACACCATATATTTT
TRBJ1-1	TRBV20-1	16	-	-	CSASFDRWIGDTEAFF	TGCAGTGCTAGTTTCGACAGGTGGATTGGGGACACTGAAGCTTTCTTT
TRBJ2-1	TRBV19	13	-	TRBD1	CASSTQGIGEQFF	TGTGCCAGTAGTACACAGGGGATAGGGGAGCAGTTCTTC
TRBJ2-1	TRBV18	16	-	-	CASSPPQGRGSNEQFF	TGTGCCAGCTCACCACCGCAGGGCAGGGGATCCAATGAGCAGTTCTTC
TRBJ2-1	TRBV30	14	once	TRBD2	CAWNSGRAGNEQFF	TGTGCCTGGAATAGCGGGAGGGCCGGGAATGAGCAGTTCTTC
TRBJ1-4	TRBV10-3	13	-	-	CATRQETEEKLFF	TGTGCCACCCGACAGGAGACGGAAGAAAAACTGTTTTTT
TRBJ1-6	TRBV7-9	14	-	TRBD1	CASSWAGTDSPLHF	TGTGCCAGCAGTTGGGCCGGGACAGATTCACCCCTCCACTTT